This T cell receptor (beta chain) was recovered during a study of blood T cell repertoires in COVID-19. Background on the study: Material from acute and convalescent COVID-19 was sourced from the United States, Italy and Spain.

Clones were sequenced by immunoSEQ multiplex PCR, and TCRdb holds only the in-frame ones, with some missing. Here the sample spans over 250,000 clones, roughly nine tenths being singletons. Per the germline V gene, CDR1 is MNHEY and CDR2 is SVGAGI. The CDR3 runs to 14 residues. V was pared by 1 base and J by 10 bases, with 14 bases between. The gene calls are TRBV6-5 and TRBJ2-1; the D gene is possibly TRBD2 (5 bases). The receptor comes from a woman aged 55-70 years who had recovered from COVID-19. The sample consisted of PBMCs or T cells enriched from blood (not recorded which). CDR3 protein: CASSYYQRGYEQFF. The CDR3 DNA reads TGTGCCAGCAGTTACTACCAGAGAGGGTACGAGCAGTTCTTC.